This T cell receptor beta chain was sequenced during a study of T cells in Graves' hyperthyroidism and ophthalmopathy. Study-wide results and limits: Expanded thyroid clonotypes (above 0.001) were mostly also found in blood.

A remark on this clonotype: Its target is unknown.

The CDR3 totals 17 residues. In germline, CDR1 is MNHNS, CDR2 SASEGT. Trimming took 6 bases from V and 1 from J; bases not matched to a gene: 12. Disease duration was under 3 months in the ophthalmopathy patients, who also had a Clinical Activity Score of at least 3 and a NOSPECS grade of at least 4. Uncontrolled infection, other autoimmune disease, pregnancy or lactation excluded patients. RNA transcripts were the template for amplifying TCR beta CDR3 regions. The study used the HTBI primer set for a first-round RT-PCR of the TCR CDR3. TCRdb reprocessed the multiplex PCR reads via MiXCR and lists one record per CDR3 protein. The sample gives about 250,000 distinct CDR3 sequences, around 25% of which show up once; 35% to 40% is in the top ten.

The clonotype originates from a woman between 40 and 55 years old with Graves' ophthalmopathy. Sequencing was done on a sample of blood. This chain connects TRBV6-1 to TRBJ2-5; TRBD2 matches at 9 bases. The CDR3 is CASRNGWGRGGQETQYF. Written as DNA, the CDR3 is TGTGCCAGCAGAAACGGATGGGGGCGGGGGGGCCAAGAGACCCAGTACTTC.